This TCR beta chain was sequenced during a study of cytomegalovirus exposure and HLA in healthy donors. Whole-study findings and limits: The HLA-A and HLA-B alleles of most subjects were reportedly predicted accurately from TCR beta sequences. Apparent HLA restriction characterized most CMV-associated TCR beta chains in a later analysis. The study recorded 160 or so TCR beta chains that were cytomegalovirus-associated.

All donors participated as healthy donors of bone marrow. This PCR relied on a set of 60 Vbeta primers and 13 Jbeta primers. Profiled with immunoSEQ multiplex PCR; TCRdb holds only in-frame clones, not every one. The repertoire has 80,000 or so clones, approximately 62% of them found once; the top ten carry 4% to 5.5%. A few counts support this clone. The antigen remains unidentified. CDR3 length: 16 amino acids. Losses at the gene ends were 4 bases for V and 8 bases for J; bases not matched to a gene: 12. Sample: PBMCs. This clonotype was sampled from a male donor in good health and CMV-seropositive. The chain links TRBV5-3 to TRBJ1-4; TRBD1 matches at 9 bases. TRBV5-3 is recorded as an ORF, its role being uncertain. CDR3 residues: CARSPESDRGGEKLFF. The CDR3 nucleotides are TGTGCCAGAAGCCCCGAATCCGACAGGGGGGGGGAAAAACTGTTTTTT.